Each of the 28 T cell receptor beta chains below was sequenced from the same sample in a study of technical replicates of blood from a few donors. Some clones are missing from TCRdb's copy, which holds only in-frame ones; the method was immunoSEQ multiplex PCR. The table shows roughly 80,000 clones, with roughly 94% occurring only once. The sample was T cells isolated from PBMCs. The receptors come from a human donor in good health.

The chain recombines TRBV1 with TRBJ2-3; the DNA was not used to check the table's D call, TRBD1. TRBV1 is marked as a pseudogene. This CDR3 spans 16 amino acids. The CDR3 spells CTSSQDWQGVADTQYF. The CDR3 DNA is TGCACCAGCAGCCAAGATTGGCAGGGGGTGGCAGATACGCAGTATTTT.

The rearrangement joins TRBV7-8 to TRBJ2-1; D call uncertain. The V end was cut by 6 bases, the J end by 6 bases, with 6 bases between. Germline loops: CDR1 SGHVS, CDR2 FQNEAQ. The CDR3 runs to 11 residues. The CDR3 DNA reads as TGTGCCAGCAGGTCTAGCAATGAGCAGTTCTTC. It encodes CASRSSNEQFF.

The chain combines TRBV4-1 with TRBJ2-2, with a tentative D call TRBD1 (5 bases). CDR3 length: 17 residues. Germline V gene lookup returns CDR1 MGHRA and CDR2 YSYEKL. Trimming took 1 base from V and 7 from J, leaving 19 bases between them. DNA of the CDR3: TGCGCCAGCAGCCAAGTAGATATGGGGCTTCTCCGCGGGGAGCTGTTTTTT. The encoded protein is CASSQVDMGLLRGELFF.

The chain uses TRBV5-4 and TRBJ2-7; weak D call: TRBD1 (5 bases). Trimming stripped 5 bases from V and 0 bases from J, with 12 bases between. The V gene's germline CDR1 is SGHNT and CDR2 YYREEE (reference sequence). This CDR3 is built from 14 residues. The CDR3 region has the DNA TGTGCCAGCAGTTTCCTAGACAGCTCCTACGAGCAGTACTTC. Its protein product is CASSFLDSSYEQYF.

This sequence joins TRBV28 and TRBJ2-7; 8 bases align to TRBD1. Per the germline V gene, CDR1 is MDHEN and CDR2 is SYDVKM. The CDR3 spans 15 residues. J was trimmed by 3 bases and V by 2 bases; bases with no gene match: 6. DNA for the CDR3: TGTGCCAGCAGTTTAACAACCGGGACAGGCTACGAGCAGTACTTC. It codes for CASSLTTGTGYEQYF.

The chain is built from TRBV7-3 and TRBJ2-1; 9 bases map to TRBD2. Per the germline V gene, CDR1 is SGHTA and CDR2 is FQGTGA. V gave up 5 bases and J gave up 7 bases; unmatched junction bases: 9. There are 15 residues in the CDR3. The CDR3 coding sequence is TGTGCCAGCAGCCCGACTAGCGGAGTAGCGAATGAGCAGTTCTTC. It encodes CASSPTSGVANEQFF.

This chain uses TRBV6-1 with TRBJ2-3, with 7 bases aligning to TRBD2. Losses at the gene ends were 2 bases for V and 5 bases for J; bases not matched to a gene: 7. Germline values: CDR1 MNHNS, CDR2 SASEGT. The CDR3 consists of 15 residues. The CDR3 coding sequence is TGTGCCAGCAGTGAAAGGGACTACCTGGGAGATACGCAGTATTTT. The encoded protein is CASSERDYLGDTQYF.

The chain uses TRBV7-9 and TRBJ2-7; 10 bases line up with TRBD2. CDR3 length: 16 amino acids. Per germline, CDR1 SEHNR and CDR2 FQNEAQ (reference sequence). The V segment lost 5 bases and the J segment 7 bases; nucleotides outside the gene matches: 14. CDR3 nucleotide sequence: TGTGCCAGCAGCCTATCACGGACTAGCGGAACTAGGGAGCAGTACTTC. It translates to CASSLSRTSGTREQYF. The full variable domain, completed using reference TRBV7-9 and TRBJ2-7, is DTGVSQNPRHKITKRGQNVTFRCDPISEHNRLYWYRQTLGQGPEFLTYFQNEAQLEKSRLLSDRFSAERPKGSFSTLEIQRTEQGDSAMYLCASSLSRTSGTREQYFGPGTRLTVT.

The rearrangement uses TRBV7-9 and TRBJ1-2, with 7 bases fitting TRBD1. CDR1 is SEHNR, CDR2 FQNEAQ, per germline (reference sequence). The CDR3 has 15 residues. The V gene end was trimmed by 6 bases and the J gene end by 3 bases; junction bases not matched to a gene: 10. In DNA form, the CDR3 reads TGTGCCAGCAGGAAAACAGGGGTTGCCTACTATGGCTACACCTTC. Translating gives CASRKTGVAYYGYTF.

The chain uses TRBV5-1 and TRBJ1-1; unclear D gene. V was trimmed by 2 bases and J by 2 bases, leaving 10 bases between them. This CDR3 spans 14 amino acids. Germline V gene sequence: CDR1 SGHRS, CDR2 YFSETQ. The CDR3 region is CASSLSEANTEAFF. The CDR3, as DNA: TGCGCCAGCAGCTTAAGTGAGGCAAACACTGAAGCTTTCTTT.

V and J are TRBV28 and TRBJ2-1; 7 bases are a match to TRBD2. Germline values: CDR1 MDHEN, CDR2 SYDVKM. Unmatched junction bases numbered 13, after V lost 6 bases and J lost 8 bases. The CDR3 length is 15 residues. CDR3 loop: CASRSSGLYIDEQFF. CDR3 DNA: TGTGCCAGCAGGTCTAGCGGCCTATATATCGATGAGCAGTTCTTC.

This chain joins TRBV6-6 and TRBJ1-4, with D hard to call. The germline gives CDR1 MNHNY, CDR2 SVGAGI (reference sequence). V was clipped by 2 bases and J by 2 bases, with 9 bases between them. The CDR3 extends over 15 amino acids. The CDR3 loop is CASSYAGETNEKLFF. In nucleotides, the CDR3 is TGTGCCAGCAGTTACGCCGGGGAGACTAATGAAAAACTGTTTTTT.

The chain has TRBV2 and TRBJ1-2; no firm D call. Trimming stripped 5 bases from V and 6 bases from J, with 13 bases between. The germline V gene encodes CDR1 SNHLY and CDR2 FYNNEI. The CDR3 has 13 amino acids. CDR3 protein: CASSPLTGNGYTF. Written as DNA, the CDR3 is TGTGCCAGCAGTCCGTTGACGGGTAATGGCTACACCTTC. The full variable domain, completed using reference TRBV2 and TRBJ1-2, is EPEVTQTPSHQVTQMGQEVILRCVPISNHLYFYWYRQILGQKVEFLVSFYNNEISEKSEIFDDQFSVERPDGSNFTLKIRSTKLEDSAMYFCASSPLTGNGYTFGSGTRLTVV.

The chain carries TRBV19 and TRBJ1-1; no clear D. Deletions cut 5 bases from V and 4 bases from J, with 17 bases between. Germline V gene lookup returns CDR1 LNHDA and CDR2 SQIVND (reference sequence). The CDR3 length is 15 residues. CDR3 DNA sequence: TGTGCCAGTAGTTACCTCCTTGACACGGCCACTGAAGCTTTCTTT. Protein sequence: CASSYLLDTATEAFF.

The rearrangement uses TRBV9 and TRBJ1-4; 7 nucleotides agree with TRBD1. CDR3 length: 14 amino acids. The trim removed 4 bases at V and 7 bases at J, leaving 7 bases unmatched. CDR1 is SGDLS and CDR2 is YYNGEE in the germline V gene. CDR3 nucleotide sequence: TGTGCCAGCAGCCCAGGGGGTCTCAGTGAAAAACTGTTTTTT. Amino acid sequence: CASSPGGLSEKLFF.

This chain links TRBV6-5 with TRBJ2-7; tentative D call: TRBD1 (6 bases). CDR1 and CDR2 (germline): MNHEY, SVGAGI. V shed 0 bases and J shed 2 bases, with 11 bases lying between them. The CDR3 is 15 amino acids. The DNA for the CDR3 is TGTGCCAGCAGTTACTCCACAGGACAGACCTACGAGCAGTACTTC. This encodes CASSYSTGQTYEQYF.

This rearrangement joins TRBV2 to TRBJ2-7; 11 positions agree with TRBD2. There are 19 residues in the CDR3. V was clipped by 1 base and J by 2 bases; unmatched bases: 13. Germline V gene sequence: CDR1 SNHLY, CDR2 FYNNEI. CDR3 nucleotides: TGTGCCAGCAGTGAAGATTCACTAGCGGGAGCGTCGCTACCCTACGAGCAGTACTTC. It translates to CASSEDSLAGASLPYEQYF.

CDR3 amino acids: CASMGTSGDTSYEQYF. CDR3 DNA: TGTGCCAGCATGGGGACTAGCGGGGATACCTCCTACGAGCAGTACTTC. The chain employs TRBV2 and TRBJ2-7; 13 positions match TRBD2. This CDR3 spans 16 amino acids. Germline V lookup: CDR1 SNHLY, CDR2 FYNNEI. Unmatched junction bases numbered 6, after V lost 7 bases and J lost 0 bases.

The rearrangement uses TRBV28 and TRBJ2-5; 10 bases are a match to TRBD2. V dropped 3 bases and J dropped 5; count of bases not matched to a gene: 6. The CDR3 runs to 15 residues. Germline lookup yields CDR1 MDHEN and CDR2 SYDVKM. DNA for the CDR3: TGTGCCAGCAGTTTCCAGCGGGAGGGCTGGGAGACCCAGTACTTC. Protein sequence: CASSFQREGWETQYF.

This chain connects TRBV7-8 to TRBJ2-2; TRBD1 might be the D (5 bases). This CDR3 spans 16 amino acids. Germline CDR1 is SGHVS and CDR2 is FQNEAQ. V was pared by 1 base and J by 4 bases, with 13 bases between. The CDR3 DNA follows: TGTGCCAGCAGCTTAGTAACAGGATGGACCACCGGGGAGCTGTTTTTT. Protein sequence: CASSLVTGWTTGELFF.

This clone has only one observation. J is TRBJ1-5 and V is TRBV6-1; D might be TRBD1 (5 bases). Germline assignment: CDR1 MNHNS and CDR2 SASEGT. The CDR3 is made up of 13 amino acids. Trimming cost V 3 bases and J 4 bases, with 7 bases left between them. CDR3 in DNA: TGTGCCAGCAGTGATACAGGTAATCAGCCCCAGCATTTT. It specifies CASSDTGNQPQHF.

The chain has TRBV19 and TRBJ2-1; D remains ambiguous. The CDR3 has 14 amino acids. Germline V gene data show CDR1 as LNHDA and CDR2 as SQIVND (reference sequence). The V gene lost 7 bases and the J gene lost 6 bases, with 16 bases spanning the gap. CDR3 sequence reads: CASTPGSSRNEQFF. The CDR3 DNA reads TGTGCCAGTACCCCCGGTAGTAGTCGCAATGAGCAGTTCTTC.

The chain couples TRBV2 to TRBJ1-1; 7 nucleotides line up with TRBD1. There are 15 residues in the CDR3. V lost 6 bases to trimming and J lost 4 bases; unmatched junction nucleotides: 11. Germline CDR1 SNHLY, CDR2 FYNNEI. In DNA, the CDR3 is TGTGCCAGCAGGGAGGAGACAGGGTGGAGCACTGAAGCTTTCTTT. Translated: CASREETGWSTEAFF. Based on the CDR3 plus reference TRBV2 and TRBJ1-1, the full variable domain is EPEVTQTPSHQVTQMGQEVILRCVPISNHLYFYWYRQILGQKVEFLVSFYNNEISEKSEIFDDQFSVERPDGSNFTLKIRSTKLEDSAMYFCASREETGWSTEAFFGQGTRLTVV.

J is TRBJ1-5 and V is TRBV9, with TRBD1 matching 8 bases. V shed 3 bases and J 7 bases; nucleotides not matched to a gene: 6. The length of the CDR3 is 14 residues. Germline V gene sequence: CDR1 SGDLS, CDR2 YYNGEE. The CDR3 sequence is CASSGTGGEQPQHF. The CDR3 bases are TGTGCCAGCAGCGGAACAGGGGGAGAGCAGCCCCAGCATTTT.

The V call is TRBV29-1, the J call TRBJ2-7; TRBD1 might be the D (5 bases). V gave up 6 bases and J gave up 1 base, with 13 bases separating them. This CDR3 is built from 13 residues. Per the germline V gene, CDR1 is SQVTM and CDR2 is ANQGSEA. CDR3 sequence: CSVPAKGSYEQYF. Written as DNA, the CDR3 is TGCAGCGTACCTGCTAAGGGGTCCTACGAGCAGTACTTC.

The V call is TRBV6-1, the J call TRBJ2-3, with 10 bases that match TRBD2. Trimming took 0 bases from V and 0 from J; bases not matched to a gene: 12. CDR3 length: 20 residues. Germline values: CDR1 MNHNS, CDR2 SASEGT. This chain's CDR3 is CASSEAIGLAGVGSTDTQYF. As DNA, the CDR3 is TGTGCCAGCAGTGAAGCGATAGGGCTAGCGGGAGTAGGTAGCACAGATACGCAGTATTTT.

The sample holds one count of this clone. V and J are TRBV6-1 and TRBJ2-7; a weak D match, TRBD2 (5 bases). Between the trimmed V and J ends, which lost 4 bases and 6 bases, there was a span of 13 bases. Germline V gives CDR1 MNHNS, CDR2 SASEGT. The CDR3 is 13 residues long. CDR3 in amino acids: CASSGSLVGEQYF. As DNA, the CDR3 is TGTGCCAGCAGTGGGTCACTAGTGGGCGAGCAGTACTTC.

The gene calls are TRBV7-2 and TRBJ2-5, with TRBD2 matching 14 bases. CDR1 SGHTA and CDR2 FQGNSA come from the germline V gene. V lost 4 bases to trimming and J lost 5 bases; unmatched junction nucleotides: 9. There are 17 residues in the CDR3. CDR3 DNA: TGTGCCAGCAGCTCCCCCGGACTAGCGGGAGGATTCGAGACCCAGTACTTC. Protein: CASSSPGLAGGFETQYF.